Detailed here is one T cell receptor beta chain. Its antigen remains undetermined. No base quality information exists; no much larger clone differs at one position. This sample's time point label indicates: baseline before oral tofacitinib. Lesional scalp punch biopsies and peripheral blood were obtained from alopecia areata patients. PBMCs were isolated by density centrifugation and stained for CD3, CD4 and CD8, and CD4+ and CD8+ T cells were sorted on a FACSAria. The data are from a study of CD8+ T cells in alopecia areata (dated by TCRdb to 2016 to 2019). Study-wide context: Treated patients were enrolled in an open-label pilot trial of oral tofacitinib, 5 to 10 mg twice daily, for moderate-to-severe alopecia areata. Patients received tofacitinib for 6 to 18 months and were then followed off drug for 6 months to check for delayed response and recurrence. The study used high-throughput TCRbeta sequencing to examine T cell clonal expansion in alopecia areata, in both the C3H/HeJ mouse model and human patients. In humans, TCRbeta sequencing was performed on scalp tissue and on sorted CD4+ and CD8+ peripheral blood T cells from healthy controls and from patients with patchy or totalis/universalis alopecia areata. Biopsies were taken from tofacitinib-treated patients at baseline and again at 4 and 24 weeks into treatment, and several of those patients also had a later scalp biopsy. Scalp clonality was compared across normal scalp (n=4), patchy alopecia areata scalp (n=8), and alopecia totalis/universalis scalp (n=8). RNA came from the PAXgene miRNA kit for fixed scalp, the miRNeasy kit for PBMCs, and the RNeasy kit for mouse skin. TCRbeta CDR3 regions were amplified by immunoSEQ multiplex PCR using 35 Vbeta forward and 13 Jbeta reverse primers. What the research found in general, with its limitations: Unlike mouse skin, where gammadelta T cells dominate, normal human skin contains resident alphabeta T cells that get sequenced too, which complicates analysis of the scalp TCR repertoire. TCR sequences shared between patients were less clear than in mice, possibly partly because of HLA diversity in the patient population. Lesional scalp, especially in alopecia totalis/universalis, showed higher clonality and more expanded CD8+ clones than normal scalp, suggesting antigenic drive.

Libraries were made using the immunoSEQ multiplex PCR assay. For TCR sequencing, RNA was extracted from every sample and reverse transcribed into cDNA to serve as template. First-strand cDNA was synthesized using SuperScript III with a 2:1 mix of oligo-dT and random hexamers. A synthetic immune receptor repertoire was used to assess amplification bias, and residual bias was removed computationally. The original pipeline was this. After raw reads were preprocessed to remove errors, the CDR3 was defined following IMGT conventions as running from the conserved cysteine to phenylalanine. To get clonality, Shannon entropy was normalized by log2 of the number of productive unique TCRs and the result was subtracted from 1. Whether scalp clones were CD4 or CD8 was inferred by matching scalp TCRbeta sequences against CD4 and CD8 repertoires sorted from blood. Imported from immuneACCESS, the table was reduced by TCRdb to in-frame sequences with V and J called. These copies leave out some clones; in studies compared against another copy, an unresolved V gene accounts for under half, and the cause of the remainder is not known. The DNA gave D and trimming, while V, J and clone size come from that table. The sample has about 130,000 clones on record, approximately 49% of them singletons. Around a sixth of the sample belongs to the ten largest clones.

The clonotype comes from a human donor with alopecia areata. This specimen was CD8+ T cells sorted from blood, taken at week 0.

The sequence in DNA is TGTGCCAGCAGCTTAGGAAAGAAAGAGACCCAGTACTTC. Its protein product is CASSLGKKETQYF. This chain is built from TRBV7-9 and TRBJ2-5, with the D gene not confidently named. The CDR3 covers 13 residues, taking in both the cysteine and the phenylalanine. Here the CDR3 DNA is all that survives: 39 bases in frame from base 1. CDR1 is given as SEHNR and CDR2 as FQNEAQ, both from the germline V gene (reference sequence). The V and J ends are trimmed by 1 base and 3 bases, leaving 6 bases between them.